These 9 T cell receptor beta chains came from one sample sequenced in a study of vaccination and CD4 T cells after COVID-19. These TCRs are of unknown antigen specificity. Treatment defined: roughly 10-day PBMC culture with coronavirus spike peptide pools or control peptides (ViraFEST assay). Oncomine TCR Beta short-read sequencing was applied to DNA from cultured CD4+ T cells. From the PCR reads, TCRdb called clonotypes with MiXCR, one entry per CDR3 protein. This sample yields over 10,000 distinct CDR3 sequences, of which roughly 54% are seen a single time; approximately 16% belongs to the top ten. The specimen sequenced was CD4+ T cells from blood, cultured in vitro. The source of these receptors is a human donor who had recovered from COVID-19.

V gene TRBV19 combines with J gene TRBJ2-2, with D unresolved. The V gene's germline CDR1 is LNHDA and CDR2 SQIVND (reference sequence). The CDR3 length is 16 residues. V was pared by 0 bases and J by 7 bases, with 15 bases between. This CDR3 is CASSIDAGVYGGELFF. The CDR3 nucleotides are TGTGCCAGTAGTATAGATGCTGGGGTTTACGGCGGGGAGCTGTTTTTT.

The V gene is TRBV20-1, the J gene TRBJ2-7, with D uncertain. CDR1 and CDR2 from the germline V gene are DFQATT and SNEGSKA (reference sequence). The CDR3 is made up of 12 amino acids. Trimming removed 6 bases at V and 2 bases at J, with 11 bases between. The CDR3 spells CSARAPAYEQYF. The CDR3 DNA reads TGCAGTGCCCGGGCCCCGGCCTACGAGCAGTACTTC.

The CDR3 is CASSPVPRRPHNEQFF. Here the CDR3 DNA reads TGTGCCAGCAGCCCCGTCCCGAGGAGACCCCACAATGAGCAGTTCTTC. J is TRBJ2-1 and V is TRBV7-3, with D hard to call. The V end lost 5 bases, the J end lost 5 bases, and 19 bases lay between the germline ends. CDR3 length: 16 amino acids. The germline V gene encodes CDR1 SGHTA and CDR2 FQGTGA.

The chain couples TRBV27 to TRBJ2-3, with 7 bases aligning to TRBD2. The CDR3 runs to 14 residues. V shed 6 bases and J 4 bases; nucleotides not matched to a gene: 7. The germline gives CDR1 MNHEY, CDR2 SMNVEV (reference sequence). CDR3 DNA: TGTGCCAGCAGCTCGACTAGCAGTCCAGATACGCAGTATTTT. Protein product: CASSSTSSPDTQYF.

The V and J genes are TRBV12-3 or TRBV12-4 and TRBJ2-1, with 16 bases fitting TRBD2. CDR3 length: 18 residues. V trimming: 6 bases; J trimming: 4 bases; junction bases outside the gene matches: 9. The CDR3 protein is CASRHIGTSGRAYNEQFF. The CDR3 nucleotides are TGTGCCAGCAGACACATAGGGACTAGCGGGAGGGCATACAATGAGCAGTTCTTC.

Here the CDR3 DNA reads TGCAGTGCCAAAAGGGAGGACAATGAGCAGTTCTTC. Residues: CSAKREDNEQFF. The chain uses TRBV20-1 and TRBJ2-1, with a tentative D call TRBD2 (6 bases). The V end was cut by 6 bases, the J end by 5 bases, with 11 bases between. The CDR3 has 12 residues. Germline V CDR1 and CDR2: DFQATT, SNEGSKA (reference sequence).

The chain employs TRBV7-6 and TRBJ2-1; 11 nucleotides agree with TRBD2. Trimming at V came to 1 base and at J to 8 bases, leaving 10 bases not matched to a gene. There are 17 residues in the CDR3. Germline CDR1 and CDR2: SGHVS and FNYEAQ. The CDR3 reads CASSLGLTSGSRDEQFF. The CDR3 DNA sequence: TGTGCCAGCAGCTTAGGCCTTACTAGCGGGAGTCGCGATGAGCAGTTCTTC.

V is TRBV24-1 and J is TRBJ2-3; 11 positions match TRBD1. This CDR3 contains 16 residues. Germline lookup yields CDR1 KGHDR and CDR2 SFDVKD. Unmatched junction bases numbered 5, after V lost 3 bases and J lost 4 bases. CDR3 amino acids: CATSDPGQGASDTQYF. CDR3 coding DNA: TGTGCCACCAGTGATCCAGGACAGGGGGCCTCAGATACGCAGTATTTT.

In this sample, this clonotype turned up a few times. The genes are TRBV28 and TRBJ1-5, with no clear D. CDR3 length equals 14 residues. Deletions cut 1 base from V and 5 bases from J, with 9 bases between. Germline V gives CDR1 MDHEN, CDR2 SYDVKM. The CDR3 DNA sequence: TGTGCCAGCAGTTTATCTGGGAGCCATCAGCCCCAGCATTTT. Translating gives CASSLSGSHQPQHF.